This TCR beta chain stems from a study of early T cells in non-severe SARS-CoV-2 infection (dated by TCRdb to 2020 to 2022). Concerning the study at large: Because TCR sequencing relied on bulk RNA taken from unsorted whole blood, pairing of alpha and beta chains was not possible. Points the paper makes about the study in general: Matching against VDJdb was skewed toward anti-spike CD8 responses, likely underestimated virus-specific expansions, and missed private and CD4 specificities.

Notes on this clonotype: The target of this receptor is not known. Base qualities are not recorded, but no much larger clone differs from it by a single base.

The protocol used for the library was 5' RACE. The sequencer listed for this sample is NextSeq 500. In the TCR library protocol, unique molecular identifiers were attached to individual cDNA molecules to correct for PCR bias and sequencing error. Both TCR alpha and beta chains were sequenced, and tight co-correlation was observed between alpha and beta sequence abundances in each sample. Per the authors' processing: Decombinator V4 was used to annotate the V gene, J gene and CDR3 of the TCR sequences. TCRs were defined as expanded if a significant change between any two time points was detected under a Poisson model with p below 0.0001. TCR abundances were normalised to the total number of TCRs sequenced in each sample and reported as counts per million. VDJdb, accessed 1 November 2021, was searched for CMV, EBV and SARS-CoV-2 annotated TCRs, with TCRs annotated for multiple antigens excluded. Through fastp at Q25 and MiXCR, TCRdb rebuilt clones from the public reads, retaining in-frame beta chains. CDR3 protein duplicates are merged, each entry listing the most common genes and DNA. V and J calls and clone size were set by TCRdb, not the authors. The sample table lists about 35,000 distinct CDR3 sequences, 6.3% of them with a count of one. Of the sample, under 7.5% is held by the ten largest clones.

A case-control design nested within a healthcare worker cohort in London, UK, was used, with weekly nasopharyngeal swab PCR tests and blood sampling performed. Healthcare workers were recruited between 23 and 31 March 2020, during the week of the UK lockdown, and were followed weekly for up to roughly 15 weeks. Sequencing used whole blood. The sequence came from an adult who was a healthcare worker with PCR-confirmed SARS-CoV-2 infection or an uninfected control (not recorded which).

The nucleotides are TGTGCCAGCAGCCAAGGAGCGGGGGATACGCAGTATTTT. It translates as CASSQGAGDTQYF. This sequence uses TRBV7-9 and TRBJ2-3; 7 bases in between match TRBD2. Taken from the germline V gene (reference sequence), the CDR1 and CDR2 loops are SEHNR and FQNEAQ. The cysteine opens and the phenylalanine closes a CDR3 of 13 amino acids. Only the CDR3 portion is preserved as DNA: 39 bases, with reading frame beginning at the first base. Clipping removes 5 bases from V and 6 bases from J, with 5 as the unmatched junction base count.